The next 3 T cell receptor beta chains were all read from a single sample in a study of PD-L1 blockade in urothelial cancer. Sequencing used immunoSEQ multiplex PCR; TCRdb keeps in-frame clones, though not all of them. In the table there are some 77,000 clones, around 87% of which are singletons. Material: PBMCs, obtained around atezolizumab (anti-PD-L1) treatment. These receptors were collected from a woman in her 70s with urothelial cancer.

The chain uses TRBV6-1 and TRBJ2-2, with 8 bases lining up with TRBD1. The trim removed 4 bases at V and 2 bases at J, leaving 3 bases unmatched. The CDR3 spans 15 residues. Germline CDR1 reads MNHNS; CDR2 reads SASEGT. The CDR3, as DNA: TGTGCCAGCAGTGTACAGGGGGGCAACACCGGGGAGCTGTTTTTT. Its translation: CASSVQGGNTGELFF.

V gene TRBV4-1 combines with J gene TRBJ2-2; the D is unclear. V was clipped by 6 bases and J by 1 base, with 9 bases between them. Germline-derived CDR1 and CDR2 are MGHRA and YSYEKL. The CDR3 totals 14 residues. The CDR3 sequence is CASRPTENTGELFF. CDR3 nucleotides: TGCGCCAGCAGGCCGACTGAGAACACCGGGGAGCTGTTTTTT.

This sequence joins TRBV5-4 and TRBJ1-1; D unclear. Germline V gives CDR1 SGHNT, CDR2 YYREEE (reference sequence). The CDR3 is 14 amino acids. V was trimmed by 4 bases and J by 1 base, leaving 11 bases between them. The CDR3 region is CASSQITANTEAFF. The CDR3, as DNA: TGTGCCAGCAGCCAAATTACAGCGAACACTGAAGCTTTCTTT.